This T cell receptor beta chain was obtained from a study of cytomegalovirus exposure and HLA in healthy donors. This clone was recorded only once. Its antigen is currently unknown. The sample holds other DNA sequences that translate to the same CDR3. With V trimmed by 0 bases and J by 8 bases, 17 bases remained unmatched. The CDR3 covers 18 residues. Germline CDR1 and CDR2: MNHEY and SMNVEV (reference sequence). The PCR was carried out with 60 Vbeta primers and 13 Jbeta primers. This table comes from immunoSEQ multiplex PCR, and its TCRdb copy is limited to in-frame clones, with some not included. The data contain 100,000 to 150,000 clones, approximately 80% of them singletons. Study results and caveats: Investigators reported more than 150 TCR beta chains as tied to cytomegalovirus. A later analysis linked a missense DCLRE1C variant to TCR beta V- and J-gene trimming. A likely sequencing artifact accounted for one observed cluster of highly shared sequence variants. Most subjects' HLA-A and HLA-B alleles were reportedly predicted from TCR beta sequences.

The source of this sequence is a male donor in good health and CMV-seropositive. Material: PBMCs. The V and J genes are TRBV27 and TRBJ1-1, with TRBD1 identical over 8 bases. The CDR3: CASSLSPRQGSWGTEAFF. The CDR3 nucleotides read TGTGCCAGCAGTTTATCGCCGAGACAGGGGAGTTGGGGCACCGAAGCTTTCTTT.